Following are 19 T cell receptor beta chains from one sample sequenced in a study of T-cell memory formation after mild COVID-19. A single record per CDR3 protein comes from TCRdb applying MiXCR to the 5' RACE reads. This sample has 250,000 to 300,000 distinct CDR3 sequences, with roughly 17% found just once. The source material was PBMCs or a T cell subset sorted from them (not recorded which). All receptors come from a man aged 18 to 30 who had mild COVID-19 (a few samples of this study predate the infection). Cell type and time point are not known.

This clonotype has at least ten counts. Written as DNA, the CDR3 is TGTGCCAGCAGCCCCCTCTCCAGGGCTCATAGCAATCAGCCCCAGCATTTT. Translated, it gives CASSPLSRAHSNQPQHF. The chain joins TRBV6-6 to TRBJ1-5, with D maybe TRBD1 (5 bases). The germline gives CDR1 MNHNY, CDR2 SVGAGI (reference sequence). V lost 6 bases and J 0 bases, leaving 18 bases between the germline ends. The CDR3 is made up of 17 amino acids.

This clonotype has only a few counts. The chain has TRBV24-1 and TRBJ2-1; D may match TRBD1 or TRBD2 (5 bases each). The germline V gene encodes CDR1 KGHDR and CDR2 SFDVKD. The CDR3 extends over 11 amino acids. The germline V and J ends were trimmed by 5 bases and 12 bases, with 10 bases remaining between them. The CDR3 region has the DNA TGTGCCACCAGTGGGGGGATTGGGCAGTTCTTC. It codes for CATSGGIGQFF.

This clonotype was found a few times. The gene calls are TRBV7-2 and TRBJ2-4; no definite D call. V gave up 10 bases and J gave up 6 bases, with 10 bases separating them. The CDR3 is made up of 11 amino acids. Germline assignment: CDR1 SGHTA and CDR2 FQGNSA. CDR3 in DNA: TGTGCCACCCGGTCGGGAAACATTCAGTACTTC. This sequence encodes CATRSGNIQYF.

This chain joins TRBV29-1 and TRBJ2-7; 7 bases are shared with TRBD1. Germline trimming cut 0 bases from V and 3 bases from J; bases unmatched to any gene: 2. CDR3 length equals 13 residues. The V gene's germline CDR1 is SQVTM and CDR2 ANQGSEA. DNA for the CDR3: TGCAGCGTTGAAGACGGGACAGACTACGAGCAGTACTTC. The encoded protein is CSVEDGTDYEQYF.

The chain has TRBV7-2 and TRBJ1-6; D ambiguous. This CDR3 has 14 amino acids. V lost 5 bases and J 8 bases, leaving 13 bases between the germline ends. Germline V CDR1 and CDR2: SGHTA, FQGNSA. CDR3 sequence reads: CASSVTRRDSPLHF. The CDR3 nucleotides read TGTGCCAGCAGCGTTACAAGGCGGGATTCACCCCTCCACTTT.

This chain connects TRBV12-3 or TRBV12-4 to TRBJ2-3; 9 nucleotides line up with TRBD2. V dropped 2 bases and J dropped 1; count of bases not matched to a gene: 4. The CDR3 extends over 16 amino acids. The CDR3 protein is CASSLSLAGGTDTQYF. The CDR3 DNA reads TGTGCCAGCAGTTTATCTTTAGCGGGGGGCACAGATACGCAGTATTTT.

In its sample, this clonotype was seen a few times. The chain couples TRBV10-3 to TRBJ1-1; no clear D. Trimming removed 7 bases at V and 1 base at J, with 19 bases between. Germline V gene data show CDR1 as ENHRY and CDR2 as SYGVKD. This CDR3 has 16 residues. The CDR3 nucleotides read TGTGCCATCAAAAGAGTTAGCGGAAAAGGGAACACTGAAGCTTTCTTT. Its translation is CAIKRVSGKGNTEAFF.

This clonotype was seen only a few times. The V gene is TRBV12-5, the J gene TRBJ1-2, with D unclear. CDR1 is LGHNT, CDR2 FRNRAP, per germline. This CDR3 is 17 amino acids long. V lost 0 bases to trimming and J lost 4 bases, with 18 bases between them. This chain's CDR3 is CASGLVRAEGPIYGYTF. Written as DNA, the CDR3 is TGTGCTAGTGGTTTGGTAAGGGCGGAAGGGCCGATCTATGGCTACACCTTC.

This clonotype came up a few times. The chain carries TRBV7-9 and TRBJ2-5; 8 nucleotides line up with TRBD2. After removal of 7 bases from V and 7 bases from J, the junction contained 5 bases not matched to a gene. Germline-derived CDR1 and CDR2 are SEHNR and FQNEAQ (reference sequence). The CDR3 has 12 amino acids. This chain's CDR3 is CASTSGGRTQYF. CDR3 DNA sequence: TGTGCCAGCACCTCGGGGGGGAGGACCCAGTACTTC.

The table lists this clonotype with many counts. The V gene is TRBV29-1, the J gene TRBJ2-3; 11 nucleotides line up with TRBD2. Germline values: CDR1 SQVTM, CDR2 ANQGSEA. CDR3 size: 14 residues. After removal of 6 bases from V and 5 bases from J, the junction contained 7 bases not matched to a gene. The CDR3 bases are TGCAGCGTAATAGCGGGGGGGCCGGGAGATACGCAGTATTTT. Translation gives CSVIAGGPGDTQYF.

The sample holds many counts of this clonotype. This rearrangement joins TRBV7-7 to TRBJ2-1; D may be TRBD2 (6 bases). The CDR3 extends over 15 amino acids. CDR1 is SSHAT, CDR2 FNYEAQ, per germline (reference sequence). V was cut by 1 base and J by 6 bases, with 13 bases left in between. CDR3 residues: CASSLDGTHRNEQFF. The CDR3 nucleotides read TGTGCCAGCAGCTTAGACGGGACTCATCGCAATGAGCAGTTCTTC.

This clonotype was counted a single time. The V call is TRBV15, the J call TRBJ1-1, with 8 bases identical to TRBD1. Losses at the gene ends were 3 bases for V and 3 bases for J; bases not matched to a gene: 9. Germline CDR1 reads LNHNV; CDR2 reads YYDKDF (reference sequence). This CDR3 is built from 16 residues. The CDR3 DNA sequence: TGTGCCACCAGCAGTAGTCCGGGACAGGCTCACACTGAAGCTTTCTTT. Translation: CATSSSPGQAHTEAFF. The whole variable domain, filled in from reference TRBV15 and TRBJ1-1, reads DAMVIQNPRYQVTQFGKPVTLSCSQTLNHNVMYWYQQKSSQAPKLLFHYYDKDFNNEADTPDNFQSRRPNTSFCFLDIRSPGLGDTAMYLCATSSSPGQAHTEAFFGQGTRLTVV.

The chain couples TRBV30 to TRBJ2-1; TRBD2 matches 8 bases. Per germline, CDR1 GTSNPN and CDR2 SVGIG (reference sequence). The CDR3 covers 15 residues. V gave up 8 bases and J gave up 4 bases; unmatched junction bases: 13. For the CDR3, the DNA is TGTGCCAGGACCCATTCGGGGGGGTCGTACAATGAGCAGTTCTTC. It translates to CARTHSGGSYNEQFF. The variable domain in full, with the rest retrieved from reference TRBV30 and TRBJ2-1, is SQTIHQWPATLVQPVGSPLSLECTVEGTSNPNLYWYRQAAGRGLQLLFYSVGIGQISSEVPQNLSASRPQDRQFILSSKKLLLSDSGFYLCARTHSGGSYNEQFFGPGTRLTVL.

The V and J genes are TRBV29-1 and TRBJ2-5; D unclear. The CDR3 loop spans 12 amino acids. The V end was cut by 6 bases, the J end by 1 base, with 9 bases between. Germline V CDR1 and CDR2: SQVTM, ANQGSEA. In nucleotides, the CDR3 is TGCAGCGTGGGCCCGACCCAAGAGACCCAGTACTTC. It codes for CSVGPTQETQYF.

V gene TRBV6-2 or TRBV6-3 combines with J gene TRBJ2-2; D uncertain. The germline gives CDR1 MNHEY, CDR2 SVGEGT. The V gene lost 6 bases and the J gene lost 2 bases, with 13 bases spanning the gap. The CDR3 totals 15 residues. CDR3 sequence reads: CASSSLSRNTGELFF. The DNA of the CDR3 is TGTGCCAGCAGCTCCCTTAGTAGAAACACCGGGGAGCTGTTTTTT.

This clonotype was counted only a few times. This chain connects TRBV7-9 to TRBJ2-7; D perhaps matches TRBD1 (5 bases). In germline, CDR1 is SEHNR, CDR2 FQNEAQ (reference sequence). This CDR3 spans 13 amino acids. V was trimmed by 5 bases and J by 5 bases, leaving 13 bases between them. The CDR3 bases are TGTGCCAGCAGCGGTCAGGGATTCAACGAGCAGTACTTC. Its translation is CASSGQGFNEQYF. Variable domain in full (rest from reference TRBV7-9 and TRBJ2-7): DTGVSQNPRHKITKRGQNVTFRCDPISEHNRLYWYRQTLGQGPEFLTYFQNEAQLEKSRLLSDRFSAERPKGSFSTLEIQRTEQGDSAMYLCASSGQGFNEQYFGPGTRLTVT.

The rearrangement links TRBV6-5 to TRBJ2-5; D uncertain. CDR3 length equals 13 residues. Germline V gene sequence: CDR1 MNHEY, CDR2 SVGAGI. The V gene lost 6 bases and the J gene lost 5 bases, with 13 bases spanning the gap. CDR3 in amino acids: CASRIAWQETQYF. DNA for the CDR3: TGTGCCAGCAGAATAGCTTGGCAGGAGACCCAGTACTTC.

The DNA of the CDR3 is TGTGCCAGCAGTCGGGGACTAGCGGGCCCCACAGATACGCAGTATTTT. Its protein is CASSRGLAGPTDTQYF. The chain carries TRBV6-2 or TRBV6-3 and TRBJ2-3, with 12 bases matching TRBD2. There are 16 residues in the CDR3. CDR1 is MNHEY and CDR2 is SVGEGT in the germline V gene. With V trimmed by 5 bases and J by 2 bases, 5 bases remained unmatched.

This chain joins TRBV27 and TRBJ2-3; TRBD2 matches at 7 bases. Unmatched junction bases numbered 4, after V lost 6 bases and J lost 4 bases. In germline, CDR1 is MNHEY, CDR2 SMNVEV (reference sequence). The CDR3 covers 13 residues. The CDR3 nucleotides read TGTGCCAGCAGGCCTGGGGGGGCAGATACGCAGTATTTT. Protein: CASRPGGADTQYF.